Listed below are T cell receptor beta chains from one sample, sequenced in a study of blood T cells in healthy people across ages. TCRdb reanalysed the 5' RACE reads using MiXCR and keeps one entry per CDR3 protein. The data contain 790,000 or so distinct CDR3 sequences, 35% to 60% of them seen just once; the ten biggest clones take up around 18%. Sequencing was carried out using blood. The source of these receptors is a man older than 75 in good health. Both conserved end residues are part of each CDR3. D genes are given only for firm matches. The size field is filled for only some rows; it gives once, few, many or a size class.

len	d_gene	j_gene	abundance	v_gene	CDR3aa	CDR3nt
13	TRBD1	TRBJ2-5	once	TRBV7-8	CASSPRTGGTQYF	TGTGCCAGCAGCCCTCGGACAGGGGGAACGCAGTACTTC
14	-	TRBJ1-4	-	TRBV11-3	CASNSTATNEKLFF	TGTGCCAGCAACTCGACGGCAACTAATGAAAAACTGTTTTTT
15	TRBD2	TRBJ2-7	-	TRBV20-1	CSASQSGRARDEQYF	TGCAGTGCTAGCCAGAGCGGGAGGGCCCGGGACGAGCAGTACTTC
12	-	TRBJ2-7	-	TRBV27	CASSSDTHEQYF	TGTGCCAGCAGTTCGGACACCCACGAGCAGTACTTC
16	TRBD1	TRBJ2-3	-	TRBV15	CATSRVAGGLTDTQYF	TGTGCCACCAGCAGAGTGGCAGGGGGCTTGACAGATACGCAGTATTTT
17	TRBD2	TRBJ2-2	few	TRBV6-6	CASSFRLLAGGSGELFF	TGTGCCAGCAGTTTCCGATTACTAGCGGGAGGATCCGGGGAGCTGTTTTTT
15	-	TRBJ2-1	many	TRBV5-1	CASTPGQGGYNEQFF	TGCGCCAGCACCCCAGGGCAGGGCGGCTACAATGAGCAGTTCTTC
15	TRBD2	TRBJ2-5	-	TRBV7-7	CASSITSGIGETQYF	TGTGCCAGCAGCATCACTAGCGGGATTGGAGAGACCCAGTACTTC
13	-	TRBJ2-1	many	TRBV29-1	CSVETDLRFEQFF	TGCAGCGTTGAAACGGACTTAAGATTTGAGCAGTTCTTC
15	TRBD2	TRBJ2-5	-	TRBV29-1	CSVEFLAGVSETQYF	TGCAGCGTTGAATTTCTAGCGGGAGTTTCTGAGACCCAGTACTTC
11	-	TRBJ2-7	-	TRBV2	CATGTYNEQYF	TGTGCCACCGGGACTTACAACGAGCAGTACTTC
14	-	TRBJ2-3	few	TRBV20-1	CSAQGIPSTDTQYF	TGCAGTGCTCAGGGGATCCCTAGCACAGATACGCAGTATTTT
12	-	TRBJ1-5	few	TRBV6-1	CASSQRNQPQHF	TGTGCCAGCAGTCAGCGCAATCAGCCCCAGCATTTT
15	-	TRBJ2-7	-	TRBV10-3	CAISDVGAQRGEQYF	TGTGCCATCAGTGATGTGGGGGCCCAGAGGGGCGAGCAGTACTTC
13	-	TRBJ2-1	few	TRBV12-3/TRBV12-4	CASSVGVNNEQFF	TGTGCCAGCAGTGTGGGCGTGAACAATGAGCAGTTCTTC
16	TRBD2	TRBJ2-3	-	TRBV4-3	CASSQASSGITDMQYF	TGCGCCAGCAGCCAAGCTTCTAGCGGGATCACAGATATGCAGTATTTT
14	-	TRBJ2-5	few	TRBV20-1	CSARGQWAQETQYF	TGCAGTGCTAGAGGACAATGGGCACAAGAGACCCAGTACTTC
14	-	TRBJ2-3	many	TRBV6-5	CASSRSASTDTQYF	TGTGCCAGCAGTCGCAGTGCCAGCACAGATACGCAGTATTTT
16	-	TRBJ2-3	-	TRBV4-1	CASSQDNGGEYDTQYF	TGCGCCAGCAGCCAAGATAATGGCGGGGAGTATGATACGCAGTATTTT
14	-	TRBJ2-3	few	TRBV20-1	CSATRGTIGDTQYF	TGCAGTGCTACAAGGGGGACTATCGGAGATACGCAGTATTTT
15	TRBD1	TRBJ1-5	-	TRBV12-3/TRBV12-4	CASSGTGYGNQPQHF	TGTGCCAGCAGTGGGACAGGGTACGGCAATCAGCCCCAGCATTTT
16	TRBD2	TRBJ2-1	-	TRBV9	CASRRLAGYTYNEQFF	TGTGCCAGCCGCAGACTAGCGGGGTATACCTACAATGAGCAGTTCTTC
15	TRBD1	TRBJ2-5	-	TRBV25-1	CASSARAGGKETQYF	TGTGCCAGCAGTGCCCGCGCAGGGGGAAAAGAGACCCAGTACTTC
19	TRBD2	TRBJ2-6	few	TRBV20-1	CSARVGLAGGGSGANVLTF	TGCAGTGCTAGAGTGGGACTAGCGGGAGGAGGATCTGGGGCCAACGTCCTGACTTTC
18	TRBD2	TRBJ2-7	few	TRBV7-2	CASSQGIPGLAGFYEQYF	TGTGCCAGCAGCCAGGGGATTCCGGGACTAGCGGGATTCTACGAGCAGTACTTC
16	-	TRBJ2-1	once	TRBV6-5	CASSYQWTLPLDEQFF	TGTGCCAGCAGTTACCAATGGACACTCCCGCTAGATGAGCAGTTCTTC
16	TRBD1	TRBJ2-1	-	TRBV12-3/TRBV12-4	CASSLGTGASYNEQFF	TGTGCCAGCAGTTTAGGGACAGGGGCCTCCTACAATGAGCAGTTCTTC
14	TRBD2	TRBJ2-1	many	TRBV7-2	CASRSGIGYNEQFF	TGTGCCAGCAGAAGCGGGATAGGGTACAATGAGCAGTTCTTC
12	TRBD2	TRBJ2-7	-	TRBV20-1	CSCAGTRNEQYF	TGCTCCTGTGCCGGGACTAGAAATGAGCAGTACTTC
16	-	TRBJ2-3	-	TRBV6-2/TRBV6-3	CASVIGQAVGEDTQYF	TGTGCCAGCGTAATAGGTCAAGCCGTTGGGGAAGATACGCAGTATTTT
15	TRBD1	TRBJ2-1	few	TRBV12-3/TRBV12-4	CASSASGTGENEQFF	TGTGCCAGCAGTGCATCCGGGACAGGGGAAAATGAGCAGTTCTTC
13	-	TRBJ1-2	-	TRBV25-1	CASSEFRGPAYTF	TGTGCCAGCAGTGAATTCCGGGGACCGGCCTACACCTTC
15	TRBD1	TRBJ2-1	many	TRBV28	CAIDRPGQGMNEQFF	TGTGCCATCGACAGACCGGGACAGGGGATGAATGAGCAGTTCTTC
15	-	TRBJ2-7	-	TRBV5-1	CASSLGDRNTYEQYF	TGCGCCAGCAGCTTGGGGGACCGAAATACCTACGAGCAGTACTTC
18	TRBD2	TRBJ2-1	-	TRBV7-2	CASSSPGTSGSSYNEQFF	TGTGCCAGCAGCTCACCCGGGACTAGCGGAAGCTCCTACAATGAGCAGTTCTTC
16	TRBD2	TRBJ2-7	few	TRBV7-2	CASSLISGRNGYEQYF	TGTGCCAGCAGCCTCATTAGCGGGAGAAATGGCTACGAGCAGTACTTC
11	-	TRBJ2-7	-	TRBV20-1	CSAQISYEQYF	TGCAGTGCACAGATCTCCTACGAGCAGTACTTC
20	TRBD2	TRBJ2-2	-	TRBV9	CASSDPLGTSGGANTGELFF	TGTGCCAGCAGCGATCCCCTCGGGACTAGCGGGGGCGCGAACACCGGGGAGCTGTTTTTT
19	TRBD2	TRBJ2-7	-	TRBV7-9	CASSLALSGSGRSLYEQYF	TGTGCCAGCAGCTTAGCGCTAAGCGGTAGCGGGAGATCCCTCTACGAGCAGTACTTC
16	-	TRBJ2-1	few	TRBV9	CASSVGDFLSYNEQFF	TGTGCCAGCAGCGTAGGGGACTTCCTCTCCTACAATGAGCAGTTCTTC
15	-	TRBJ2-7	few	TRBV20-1	CSATHRVRDPYEQYF	TGCAGTGCTACCCACAGGGTACGGGACCCCTACGAGCAGTACTTC
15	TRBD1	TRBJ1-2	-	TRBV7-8	CASSSSTGVSYGYTF	TGTGCCAGCAGCTCTTCGACAGGGGTGAGCTATGGCTACACCTTC
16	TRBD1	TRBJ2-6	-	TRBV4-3	CASSLRDRAGANVLTF	TGCGCCAGCAGCCTCAGAGACAGGGCTGGGGCCAACGTCCTGACTTTC
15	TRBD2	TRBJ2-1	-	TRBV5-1	CASSWGSSGKNEQFF	TGCGCCAGCAGCTGGGGGTCTAGCGGGAAGAATGAGCAGTTCTTC
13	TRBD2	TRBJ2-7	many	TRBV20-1	CSPIGSGSYEQYF	TGCAGTCCCATCGGAAGCGGGAGCTACGAGCAGTACTTC
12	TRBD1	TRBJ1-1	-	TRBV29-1	CSVGTGAVEAFF	TGCAGCGTTGGGACAGGGGCTGTTGAAGCTTTCTTT
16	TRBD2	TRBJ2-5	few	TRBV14	CASSHALAGLTKTQYF	TGTGCCAGCAGCCATGCGCTAGCGGGACTGACTAAGACCCAGTACTTC
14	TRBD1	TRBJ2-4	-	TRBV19	CASSDRGPRNIQYF	TGTGCCAGTAGCGACAGGGGGCCTCGGAACATTCAGTACTTC
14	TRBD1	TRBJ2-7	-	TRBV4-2	CASSHLQGAGEQYF	TGTGCCAGCAGCCACCTACAGGGGGCTGGTGAGCAGTACTTC
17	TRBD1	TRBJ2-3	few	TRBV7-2	CASSPQSRGYGADTQYF	TGTGCCAGCAGCCCCCAGAGCAGGGGGTACGGCGCAGATACGCAGTATTTT
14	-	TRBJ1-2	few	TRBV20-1	CSAREEGSYYGYTF	TGCAGTGCTAGAGAAGAGGGCTCCTACTATGGCTACACCTTC
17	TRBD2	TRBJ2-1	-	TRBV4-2	CASSPLVGGGSYNEQFF	TGTGCCAGCAGCCCCCTGGTCGGGGGAGGGTCCTACAATGAGCAGTTCTTC
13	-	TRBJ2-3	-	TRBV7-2	CASSHLGPDTQYF	TGTGCCAGCAGCCATTTAGGGCCAGATACGCAGTATTTT
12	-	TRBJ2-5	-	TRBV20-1	CSAQLTRGVQYF	TGCAGTGCTCAATTAACTAGAGGTGTTCAGTACTTC